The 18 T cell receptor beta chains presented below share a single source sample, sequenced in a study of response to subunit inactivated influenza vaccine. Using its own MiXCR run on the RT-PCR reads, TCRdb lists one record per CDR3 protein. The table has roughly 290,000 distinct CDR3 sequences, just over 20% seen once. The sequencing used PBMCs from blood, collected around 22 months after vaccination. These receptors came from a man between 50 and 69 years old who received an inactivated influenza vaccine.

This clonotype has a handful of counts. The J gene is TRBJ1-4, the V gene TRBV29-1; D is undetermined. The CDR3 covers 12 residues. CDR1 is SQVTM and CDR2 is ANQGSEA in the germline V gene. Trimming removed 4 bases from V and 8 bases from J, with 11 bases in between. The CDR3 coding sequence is TGCAGCGTTGGAGGCACACAAGAAAAACTGTTTTTT. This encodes CSVGGTQEKLFF.

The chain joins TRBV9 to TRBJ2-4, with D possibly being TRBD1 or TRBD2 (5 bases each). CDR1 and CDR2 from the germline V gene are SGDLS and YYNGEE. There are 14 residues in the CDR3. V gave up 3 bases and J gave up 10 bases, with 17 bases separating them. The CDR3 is CASSGRDHPLIQYF. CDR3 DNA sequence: TGTGCCAGCAGCGGCCGGGACCATCCCCTAATTCAGTACTTC.

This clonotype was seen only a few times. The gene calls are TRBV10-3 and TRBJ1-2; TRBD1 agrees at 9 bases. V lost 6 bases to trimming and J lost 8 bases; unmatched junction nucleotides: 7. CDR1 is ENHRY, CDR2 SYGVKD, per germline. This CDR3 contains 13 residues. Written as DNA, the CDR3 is TGTGCCATCAGGGACGGGACAGGGAACGGCTACACCTTC. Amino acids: CAIRDGTGNGYTF.

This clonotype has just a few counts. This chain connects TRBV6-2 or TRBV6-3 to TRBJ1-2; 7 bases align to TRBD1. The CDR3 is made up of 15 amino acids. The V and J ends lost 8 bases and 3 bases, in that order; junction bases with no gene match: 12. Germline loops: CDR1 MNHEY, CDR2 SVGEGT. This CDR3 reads CASRVTGQAHYGYTF. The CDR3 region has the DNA TGTGCCAGCCGCGTCACCGGACAGGCCCACTATGGCTACACCTTC.

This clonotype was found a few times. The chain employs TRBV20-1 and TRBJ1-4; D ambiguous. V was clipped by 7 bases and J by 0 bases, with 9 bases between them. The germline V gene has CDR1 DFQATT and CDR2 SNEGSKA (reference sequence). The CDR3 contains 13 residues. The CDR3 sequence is CSVPGTTNEKLFF. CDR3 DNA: TGCAGTGTTCCCGGGACAACTAATGAAAAACTGTTTTTT.

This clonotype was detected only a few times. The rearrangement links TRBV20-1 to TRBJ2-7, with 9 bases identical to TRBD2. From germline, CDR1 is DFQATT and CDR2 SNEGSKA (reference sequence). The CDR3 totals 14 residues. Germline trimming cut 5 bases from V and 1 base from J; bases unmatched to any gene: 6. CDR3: CSAYPTSGSYEQYF. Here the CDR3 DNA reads TGCAGTGCTTACCCGACTAGCGGATCCTACGAGCAGTACTTC.

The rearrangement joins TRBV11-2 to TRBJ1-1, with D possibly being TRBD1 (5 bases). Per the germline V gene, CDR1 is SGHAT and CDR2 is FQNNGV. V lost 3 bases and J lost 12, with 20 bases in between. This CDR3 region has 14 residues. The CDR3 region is CASSFRGNAVGTFF. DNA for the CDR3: TGTGCCAGCAGCTTTAGGGGAAACGCCGTGGGTACTTTCTTT.

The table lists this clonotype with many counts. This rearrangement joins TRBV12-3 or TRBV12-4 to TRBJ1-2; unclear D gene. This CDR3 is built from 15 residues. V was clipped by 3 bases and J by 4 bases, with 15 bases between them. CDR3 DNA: TGTGCCAGCAGTTTTCGAGACACTACGTCCTATGGCTACACCTTC. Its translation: CASSFRDTTSYGYTF.

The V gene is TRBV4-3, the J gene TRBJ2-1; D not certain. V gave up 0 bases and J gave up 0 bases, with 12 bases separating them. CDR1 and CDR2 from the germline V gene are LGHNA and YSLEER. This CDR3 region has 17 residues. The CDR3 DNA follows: TGCGCCAGCAGCCAAGATAAGGCGGCGAGCTCCTACAATGAGCAGTTCTTC. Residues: CASSQDKAASSYNEQFF.

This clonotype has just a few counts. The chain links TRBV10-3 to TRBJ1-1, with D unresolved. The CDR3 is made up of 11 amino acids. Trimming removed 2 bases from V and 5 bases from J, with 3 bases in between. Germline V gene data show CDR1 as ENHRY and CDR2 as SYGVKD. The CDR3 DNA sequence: TGTGCCATCAGTGAGGGGACTGAAGCTTTCTTT. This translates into CAISEGTEAFF.

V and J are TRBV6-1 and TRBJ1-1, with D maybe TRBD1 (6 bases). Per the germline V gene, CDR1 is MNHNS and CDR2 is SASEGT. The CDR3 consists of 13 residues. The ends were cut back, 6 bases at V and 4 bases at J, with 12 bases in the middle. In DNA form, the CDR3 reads TGTGCCAGCAGAAGGGAGGGGGGCACTGAAGCTTTCTTT. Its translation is CASRREGGTEAFF.

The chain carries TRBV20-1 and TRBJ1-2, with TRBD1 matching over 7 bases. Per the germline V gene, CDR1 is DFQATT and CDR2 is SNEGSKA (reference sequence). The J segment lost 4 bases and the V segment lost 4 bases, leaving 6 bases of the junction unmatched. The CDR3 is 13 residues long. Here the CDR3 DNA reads TGCAGTGCTACGGGACAGCCCGGCTATGGCTACACCTTC. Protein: CSATGQPGYGYTF.

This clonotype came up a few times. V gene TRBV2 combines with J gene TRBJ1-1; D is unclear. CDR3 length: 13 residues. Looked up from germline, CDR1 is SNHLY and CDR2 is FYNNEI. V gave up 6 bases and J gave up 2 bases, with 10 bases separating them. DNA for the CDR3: TGTGCCAGCAGCTCCTCGGATAACACTGAAGCTTTCTTT. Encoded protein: CASSSSDNTEAFF.

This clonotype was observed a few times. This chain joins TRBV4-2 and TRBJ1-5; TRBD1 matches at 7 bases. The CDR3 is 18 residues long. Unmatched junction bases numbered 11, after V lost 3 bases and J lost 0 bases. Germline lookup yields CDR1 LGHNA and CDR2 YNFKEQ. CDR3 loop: CASSQGTATPYSNQPQHF. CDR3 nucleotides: TGTGCCAGCAGCCAGGGGACAGCCACCCCGTATAGCAATCAGCCCCAGCATTTT.

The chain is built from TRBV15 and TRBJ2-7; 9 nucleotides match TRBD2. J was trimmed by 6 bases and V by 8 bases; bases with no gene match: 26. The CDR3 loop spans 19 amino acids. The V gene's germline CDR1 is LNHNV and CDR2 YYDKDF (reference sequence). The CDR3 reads CATDTSWVSGRTQLPEQYF. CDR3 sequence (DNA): TGTGCCACCGACACGAGTTGGGTAAGCGGGAGGACACAGTTACCCGAGCAGTACTTC.

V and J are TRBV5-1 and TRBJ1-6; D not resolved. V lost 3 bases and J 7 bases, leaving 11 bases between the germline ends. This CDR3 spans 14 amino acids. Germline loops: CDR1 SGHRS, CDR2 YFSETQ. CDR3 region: CASSSQPGNSPLHF. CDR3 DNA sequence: TGCGCCAGCAGCTCACAACCCGGGAATTCACCCCTCCACTTT.

CDR3 DNA sequence: TGTGCCAGCAGCCAAGAACCAGCAGATACGCAGTATTTT. This codes for CASSQEPADTQYF. The chain couples TRBV3-1 to TRBJ2-3; D is unresolved. The CDR3 loop spans 13 amino acids. The V gene's germline CDR1 is LGHDT and CDR2 YNNKEL (reference sequence). V lost 0 bases and J 4 bases, leaving 5 bases between the germline ends.

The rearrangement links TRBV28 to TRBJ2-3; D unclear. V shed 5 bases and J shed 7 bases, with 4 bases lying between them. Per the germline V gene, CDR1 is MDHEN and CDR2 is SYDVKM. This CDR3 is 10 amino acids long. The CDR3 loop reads CASSRNTQYF. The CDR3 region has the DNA TGTGCCAGCAGTCGGAATACGCAGTATTTT.